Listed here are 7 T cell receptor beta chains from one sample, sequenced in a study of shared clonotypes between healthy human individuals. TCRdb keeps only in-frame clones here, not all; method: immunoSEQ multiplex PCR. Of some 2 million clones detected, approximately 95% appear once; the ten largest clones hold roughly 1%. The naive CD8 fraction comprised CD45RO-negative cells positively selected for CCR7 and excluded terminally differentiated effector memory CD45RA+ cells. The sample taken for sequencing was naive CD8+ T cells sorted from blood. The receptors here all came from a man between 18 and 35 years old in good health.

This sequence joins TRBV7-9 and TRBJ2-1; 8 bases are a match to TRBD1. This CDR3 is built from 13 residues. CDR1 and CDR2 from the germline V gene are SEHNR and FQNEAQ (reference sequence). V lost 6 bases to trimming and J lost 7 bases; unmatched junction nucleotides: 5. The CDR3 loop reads CASSQRTGNEQFF. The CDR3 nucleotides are TGTGCCAGCAGTCAGAGGACAGGGAATGAGCAGTTCTTC.

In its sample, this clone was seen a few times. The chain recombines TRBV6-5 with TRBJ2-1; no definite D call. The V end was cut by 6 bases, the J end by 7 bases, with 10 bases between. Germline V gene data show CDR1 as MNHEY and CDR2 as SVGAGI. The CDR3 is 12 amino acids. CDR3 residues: CASRRSGNEQFF. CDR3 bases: TGTGCCAGCAGACGAAGTGGTAATGAGCAGTTCTTC.

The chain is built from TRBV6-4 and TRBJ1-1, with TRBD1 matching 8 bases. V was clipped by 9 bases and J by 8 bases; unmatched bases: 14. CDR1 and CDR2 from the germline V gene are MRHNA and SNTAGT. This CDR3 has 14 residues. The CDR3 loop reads CARLGQGFPLEAFF. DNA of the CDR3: TGTGCCAGACTTGGACAGGGCTTTCCCCTAGAAGCTTTCTTT.

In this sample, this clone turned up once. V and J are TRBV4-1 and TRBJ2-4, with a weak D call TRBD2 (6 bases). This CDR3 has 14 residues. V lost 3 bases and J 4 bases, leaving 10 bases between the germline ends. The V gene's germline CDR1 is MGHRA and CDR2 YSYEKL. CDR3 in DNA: TGCGCCAGCAGCCAGATCCGGGAGAAAAACATTCAGTACTTC. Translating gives CASSQIREKNIQYF.

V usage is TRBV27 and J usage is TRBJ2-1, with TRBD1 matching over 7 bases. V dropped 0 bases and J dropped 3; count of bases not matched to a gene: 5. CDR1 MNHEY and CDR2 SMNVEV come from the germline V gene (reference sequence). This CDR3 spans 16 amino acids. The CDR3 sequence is CASSLSQGIIYNEQFF. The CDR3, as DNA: TGTGCCAGCAGTTTATCACAGGGGATAATCTACAATGAGCAGTTCTTC.

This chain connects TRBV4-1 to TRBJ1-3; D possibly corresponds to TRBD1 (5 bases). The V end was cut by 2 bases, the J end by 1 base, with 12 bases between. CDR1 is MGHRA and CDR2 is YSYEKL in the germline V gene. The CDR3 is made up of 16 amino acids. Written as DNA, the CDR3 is TGCGCCAGCAGCCAAACTCCCGGGGGGTCTGGAAACACCATATATTTT. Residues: CASSQTPGGSGNTIYF.

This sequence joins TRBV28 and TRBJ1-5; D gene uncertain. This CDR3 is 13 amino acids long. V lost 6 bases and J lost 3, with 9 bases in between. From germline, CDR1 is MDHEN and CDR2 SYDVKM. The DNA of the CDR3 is TGTGCCAGCAGATCAGGATTCAATCAGCCCCAGCATTTT. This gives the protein CASRSGFNQPQHF.